What follows is one T cell receptor beta chain and its context. The assay was carried out at the deep level. Genomic DNA of every subset was divided equally among multiple immunoSEQ plates. Sequencing was performed with immunoSEQ multiplex PCR; in TCRdb, only in-frame clones are kept and a portion is missing. Here the sample spans approximately 2,000,000 clones, 85% to 95% being singletons. This sample stems from a study of shared clonotypes between healthy human individuals. The CDR3 totals 14 residues. Per germline, CDR1 SGHVS and CDR2 FNYEAQ. V was clipped by 5 bases and J by 5 bases, with 15 bases between them. Donors were healthy HIV-negative adults without recent acute infections or vaccinations. Splitting the CD4+ cells yielded a CD45RA+ naive subset and a CD45RA-negative memory subset.

The V and J genes are TRBV7-6 and TRBJ1-2; D is undetermined. The receptor comes from a man aged 18-30 years in good health. Some clones in this sample may be carry-over from other donors' samples. The source material was naive CD4+ T cells from PBMCs. The subset was: CD45RA+ positively selected. DNA of the CDR3: TGTGCCAGCAGCCCTTCCGGAGGAGAGTATGGCTACACCTTC. This sequence encodes CASSPSGGEYGYTF.